The 30 T cell receptor beta chains below come from one sample, sequenced in a study of shared clonotypes between healthy human individuals (TCRdb year 2020). Library preparation was by the immunoSEQ multiplex PCR assay. TCRdb retrieved this table from immuneACCESS and kept in-frame rearrangements only. Not all clones are present; in checked studies, unresolved V genes account for under half, and no reason is known for the remainder. The sample table contains 1.4 million or so clones; only one count was recorded for roughly 98.5% of them. The top ten constitute approximately 0.4% of the sample. The sample comprised naive CD4+ T cells sorted from blood. The cell subset or site label of this sample denotes: CD45RA+ positively selected. The receptors were sampled from a man aged 25-45 years in good health.

The rearrangement joins TRBV5-4 to TRBJ2-2; 7 positions agree with TRBD2. Germline CDR1 is SGHNT and CDR2 is YYREEE (reference sequence). The trim removed 3 bases at V and 8 bases at J, leaving 13 bases unmatched. This CDR3 contains 16 residues. CDR3 in DNA: TGTGCCAGCAGCTCGACGCCGGGACTAATGTCTGGGGAGCTGTTTTTT. Amino acid sequence: CASSSTPGLMSGELFF.

The sample holds one count of this clone. This chain uses TRBV18 with TRBJ1-1, with TRBD1 identical over 8 bases. Losses at the gene ends were 2 bases for V and 11 bases for J; bases not matched to a gene: 7. This CDR3 has 13 residues. Germline CDR1 reads KGHSH; CDR2 reads LQKENI. CDR3 amino acids: CASSPAGTGAAFF. The CDR3 DNA reads TGTGCCAGCTCACCAGCCGGGACAGGTGCTGCTTTCTTT.

The chain recombines TRBV5-4 with TRBJ2-7; 10 nucleotides match TRBD2. Germline V gene sequence: CDR1 SGHNT, CDR2 YYREEE (reference sequence). V trimming: 0 bases; J trimming: 4 bases; junction bases outside the gene matches: 10. This CDR3 region has 17 residues. The CDR3 DNA is TGTGCCAGCAGCTTGGGACCCGGGGTAGCGGGGGGTTACGAGCAGTACTTC. This gives the protein CASSLGPGVAGGYEQYF. Based on the CDR3 plus reference TRBV5-4 and TRBJ2-7, the full variable domain is ETGVTQSPTHLIKTRGQQVTLRCSSQSGHNTVSWYQQALGQGPQFIFQYYREEENGRGNFPPRFSGLQFPNYSSELNVNALELDDSALYLCASSLGPGVAGGYEQYFGPGTRLTVT.

The V gene is TRBV6-1, the J gene TRBJ1-5, with D perhaps matching TRBD1 (6 bases). Germline V gene sequence: CDR1 MNHNS, CDR2 SASEGT. The CDR3 contains 14 residues. Trimming left V 3 bases short and J 5 bases short, with 11 bases between. The CDR3 sequence: CASSDSRTDQPQHF. CDR3 DNA: TGTGCCAGCAGTGATAGTCGGACAGATCAGCCCCAGCATTTT.

This clone was detected once. CDR3 in DNA: TGCGCCAGCACCAGGGACAGGGGAAATACTGAAGCTTTCTTT. It encodes CASTRDRGNTEAFF. J is TRBJ1-1 and V is TRBV5-1; 10 nucleotides line up with TRBD1. Losses at the gene ends were 6 bases for V and 5 bases for J; bases not matched to a gene: 7. The germline gives CDR1 SGHRS, CDR2 YFSETQ. The CDR3 has 14 amino acids. The full variable domain, rest sourced from reference TRBV5-1 and TRBJ1-1, is KAGVTQTPRYLIKTRGQQVTLSCSPISGHRSVSWYQQTPGQGLQFLFEYFSETQRNKGNFPGRFSGRQFSNSRSEMNVSTLELGDSALYLCASTRDRGNTEAFFGQGTRLTVV.

In its sample, this clone was seen a few times. The chain is built from TRBV6-4 and TRBJ1-1; D is ambiguous. Germline V lookup: CDR1 MRHNA, CDR2 SNTAGT. Trimming cost V 11 bases and J 6 bases, with 7 bases left between them. The CDR3 sequence is 9 residues long. CDR3 DNA: TGTGCCGCCGGGGCTGAAGCTTTCTTT. This gives the protein CAAGAEAFF.

The CDR3 DNA sequence: TGTGCCTGGAGTCTCCCAGGGGGGTCCTACGAGCAGTACTTC. Encoded protein: CAWSLPGGSYEQYF. V and J are TRBV30 and TRBJ2-7; D is perhaps TRBD1 (7 bases). Germline values: CDR1 GTSNPN, CDR2 SVGIG (reference sequence). The CDR3 length is 14 residues. V lost 2 bases to trimming and J lost 1 base, with 12 bases between them.

The gene calls are TRBV6-1 and TRBJ1-5; D not certain. V was trimmed by 5 bases and J by 4 bases, leaving 9 bases between them. CDR1 and CDR2 from the germline V gene are MNHNS and SASEGT. The CDR3 sequence is 13 residues long. The CDR3 nucleotides are TGTGCCAGCAGTCCTCAGTTAAATCAGCCCCAGCATTTT. Residues: CASSPQLNQPQHF.

V gene TRBV28 combines with J gene TRBJ2-1; D is possibly TRBD1 (5 bases). The germline V gene has CDR1 MDHEN and CDR2 SYDVKM. The CDR3 covers 16 residues. Between the trimmed V and J ends, which lost 5 bases and 3 bases, there was a span of 17 bases. DNA of the CDR3: TGTGCCAGCAGTGCGCCCGACAGTTCCCACTACAATGAGCAGTTCTTC. Translated: CASSAPDSSHYNEQFF.

The genes are TRBV11-2 and TRBJ2-3; unclear D gene. The CDR3 has 14 amino acids. Trimming cost V 0 bases and J 11 bases, with 15 bases left between them. Germline V gene data show CDR1 as SGHAT and CDR2 as FQNNGV. The CDR3 nucleotides are TGTGCCAGCAGCTTAGACCCTACTGCAGTCGGGCAGTATTTT. It codes for CASSLDPTAVGQYF.

Here the CDR3 DNA reads TGTGCCAGCAGGCCAGGGGGAAGGTTGGCCGGGGAGCTGTTTTTT. Amino acid sequence: CASRPGGRLAGELFF. V usage is TRBV7-9 and J usage is TRBJ2-2, with TRBD1 identical over 7 bases. The CDR3 is 15 amino acids. V shed 6 bases and J 6 bases; nucleotides not matched to a gene: 10. From germline, CDR1 is SEHNR and CDR2 FQNEAQ (reference sequence).

The CDR3 DNA is TGTGCCAGCAGTTTTTCAGGGGTGGGTTACAATGAGCAGTTCTTC. Its protein product is CASSFSGVGYNEQFF. V is TRBV28 and J is TRBJ2-1, with D perhaps TRBD1 (6 bases). V lost 3 bases, J lost 4 bases, and 13 bases lay in between. CDR1 MDHEN and CDR2 SYDVKM come from the germline V gene. The CDR3 has 15 amino acids.

The chain combines TRBV2 with TRBJ1-1; 8 bases line up with TRBD1. The CDR3 has 14 residues. Germline values: CDR1 SNHLY, CDR2 FYNNEI. J gave up 6 bases and V 5 bases, and 8 bases lay outside the gene matches. CDR3 sequence: CASSSQGASPEAFF. The CDR3 bases are TGTGCCAGCAGTTCTCAGGGGGCGAGTCCTGAAGCTTTCTTT.

The chain carries TRBV11-2 and TRBJ2-1, with 9 bases matching TRBD2. The CDR3 extends over 15 amino acids. Unmatched junction bases numbered 8, after V lost 4 bases and J lost 7 bases. Germline-derived CDR1 and CDR2 are SGHAT and FQNNGV. In nucleotides, the CDR3 is TGTGCCAGCAGCTCCCTTAGCGGGAGTCAAAATGAGCAGTTCTTC. This sequence encodes CASSSLSGSQNEQFF.

The chain combines TRBV28 with TRBJ2-1, with D possibly being TRBD2 (5 bases). The CDR3 runs 16 residues. Germline CDR1 and CDR2: MDHEN and SYDVKM. V lost 4 bases to trimming and J lost 2 bases, with 15 bases between them. The CDR3 DNA follows: TGTGCCAGCAGTTCGGGATACTCGGAAACCTACAATGAGCAGTTCTTC. This translates into CASSSGYSETYNEQFF.

The CDR3 sequence is CASSDNRGPVEKLFF. CDR3 DNA sequence: TGCGCCAGCAGCGACAACAGGGGGCCAGTAGAAAAACTGTTTTTT. The J gene is TRBJ1-4, the V gene TRBV5-1; TRBD1 agrees at 9 bases. Germline V gene sequence: CDR1 SGHRS, CDR2 YFSETQ. The CDR3 sequence is 15 residues long. Trimming took 4 bases from V and 8 from J; bases not matched to a gene: 9.

This chain joins TRBV11-2 and TRBJ2-2; D is uncertain. V lost 0 bases to trimming and J lost 4 bases, with 9 bases between them. CDR3 size: 15 residues. Germline V gene sequence: CDR1 SGHAT, CDR2 FQNNGV. CDR3 loop: CASSLETAITGELFF. CDR3 sequence (DNA): TGTGCCAGCAGCTTAGAAACAGCAATCACCGGGGAGCTGTTTTTT.

This rearrangement joins TRBV18 to TRBJ2-5, with D perhaps being TRBD1 or TRBD2 (5 bases each). The V and J ends lost 2 bases and 5 bases respectively, with 18 bases between them. CDR3 size: 16 residues. Germline values: CDR1 KGHSH, CDR2 LQKENI. CDR3: CASSPTLGELVETQYF. In DNA, the CDR3 is TGTGCCAGCTCACCAACGTTGGGGGAACTTGTGGAGACCCAGTACTTC.

V gene TRBV2 combines with J gene TRBJ1-5, with a tentative D call TRBD1 (6 bases). The germline CDR1 and CDR2 sequences are SNHLY and FYNNEI. The ends were cut back, 10 bases at V and 5 bases at J, with 15 bases in the middle. CDR3 length: 13 amino acids. The CDR3 DNA sequence: TGTGCCACCTCCGGGGGCCGGGATCAGCCCCAGCATTTT. Translated: CATSGGRDQPQHF. The whole variable domain, filled in from reference TRBV2 and TRBJ1-5, reads EPEVTQTPSHQVTQMGQEVILRCVPISNHLYFYWYRQILGQKVEFLVSFYNNEISEKSEIFDDQFSVERPDGSNFTLKIRSTKLEDSAMYFCATSGGRDQPQHFGDGTRLSIL.

The CDR3 bases are TGTGCCAGTACCTCCGCCGGGGGCGGAAGGAACACTGAAGCTTTCTTT. This encodes CASTSAGGGRNTEAFF. This chain uses TRBV19 with TRBJ1-1, with TRBD1 as a possible D gene (6 bases). This CDR3 region has 16 residues. The germline V and J ends were trimmed by 7 bases and 1 base, with 19 bases remaining between them. Germline lookup yields CDR1 LNHDA and CDR2 SQIVND (reference sequence).

The chain links TRBV5-1 to TRBJ1-2, with D possibly being TRBD1 (5 bases). In germline, CDR1 is SGHRS, CDR2 YFSETQ. V was shortened by 7 bases and J by 7 bases, with 17 bases between the two germline ends. This CDR3 spans 13 amino acids. CDR3 sequence reads: CASGPGLHPGYTF. CDR3 DNA: TGCGCCAGCGGCCCGGGGCTTCATCCTGGCTACACCTTC.

CDR3 nucleotide sequence: TGCGCCAGCAGCCAAGATACCACAGGGGTAAACACCGGGGAGCTGTTTTTT. Residues: CASSQDTTGVNTGELFF. This sequence joins TRBV4-1 and TRBJ2-2; 7 positions match TRBD1. Germline CDR1 MGHRA, CDR2 YSYEKL. V was pared by 0 bases and J by 2 bases, with 6 bases of the junction left unmatched. This CDR3 contains 17 residues.

The CDR3: CASSWGDRLLYEQYF. CDR3 nucleotide sequence: TGTGCCAGCAGCTGGGGGGATCGGTTGCTCTACGAGCAGTACTTC. The J gene is TRBJ2-7, the V gene TRBV11-2; tentative D call: TRBD2 (6 bases). The germline CDR1 and CDR2 sequences are SGHAT and FQNNGV. With 4 bases removed from V and 3 bases from J, the gap between germline ends came to 16 bases. The CDR3 loop spans 15 amino acids.

Remarks on this clone: The same CDR3 can be traced to other DNA sequences in this sample. The genes are TRBV9 and TRBJ2-5; D is undetermined. From germline, CDR1 is SGDLS and CDR2 YYNGEE. CDR3 length: 13 residues. V was clipped by 2 bases and J by 5 bases, with 10 bases between them. The CDR3 DNA sequence: TGTGCCAGCAGCGTGAGTCCCAGGGAGACCCAGTACTTC. Translation gives CASSVSPRETQYF.

The chain employs TRBV6-6 and TRBJ1-1; 7 positions match TRBD1. V shed 4 bases, J shed 1 base, and the junction held 9 bases outside the gene matches. The CDR3 length is 16 residues. The germline CDR1 and CDR2 sequences are MNHNY and SVGAGI (reference sequence). As DNA, the CDR3 is TGTGCCAGCAGTTGGACCAGACAGGGACCGAACACTGAAGCTTTCTTT. It encodes CASSWTRQGPNTEAFF.

This sequence joins TRBV7-3 and TRBJ2-7; D tentatively fits TRBD1 or TRBD2 (5 bases each). Trimming pared 3 bases from V and 0 bases from J, leaving 21 bases between. This CDR3 is built from 18 residues. Per the germline V gene, CDR1 is SGHTA and CDR2 is FQGTGA. In DNA form, the CDR3 reads TGTGCCAGCAGCTTGCCGACCGACGGGACCGAGAGCTCCTACGAGCAGTACTTC. It is translated as CASSLPTDGTESSYEQYF.

The V gene is TRBV6-1, the J gene TRBJ2-3; TRBD2 agrees at 8 bases. Germline V gene data show CDR1 as MNHNS and CDR2 as SASEGT. The CDR3 sequence is 13 residues long. The V gene end was trimmed by 10 bases and the J gene end by 4 bases; junction bases not matched to a gene: 7. This CDR3 is CAIRAGASDTQYF. In nucleotides, the CDR3 is TGTGCCATCCGAGCGGGAGCTTCAGATACGCAGTATTTT.

This clone has a single count. The V gene is TRBV9, the J gene TRBJ2-7; 9 nucleotides match TRBD1. Germline lookup yields CDR1 SGDLS and CDR2 YYNGEE. The V and J ends lost 0 bases and 6 bases, in that order; junction bases with no gene match: 7. CDR3 length equals 15 residues. The CDR3 nucleotides are TGTGCCAGCAGCGTAGGCACAGGGGGCTTGGGCGAGCAGTACTTC. Protein: CASSVGTGGLGEQYF.

The V and J genes are TRBV6-5 and TRBJ2-6, with D possibly being TRBD1 or TRBD2 (5 bases each). Between the trimmed V and J ends, which lost 6 bases and 4 bases, there was a span of 10 bases. In germline, CDR1 is MNHEY, CDR2 SVGAGI. The CDR3 has 14 amino acids. The CDR3 DNA reads as TGTGCCAGCAGAGATGGGACCGGGGCCAACGTCCTGACTTTC. Protein product: CASRDGTGANVLTF.

The chain recombines TRBV7-2 with TRBJ1-1, with 7 bases that match TRBD1. The CDR3 is made up of 13 amino acids. Germline assignment: CDR1 SGHTA and CDR2 FQGNSA. With V trimmed by 2 bases and J by 6 bases, 3 bases remained unmatched. The CDR3 spells CASSLRTGSEAFF. The CDR3 DNA reads as TGTGCCAGCAGCTTACGGACAGGCTCTGAAGCTTTCTTT.